This TCR beta chain was sequenced during a study of T cells expressing NK-cell markers. Study-level background: Sorted CD3+CD56-NKG2C+, CD3+CD56+NKG2C+ and CD3+CD56+NKG2C- T cells supplied the TCR beta repertoires.

Whole-study results and caveats: There remained a lack of clarity about HCMV specificity of expanded NKG2C+ T cell clones. NKG2C+ dominant clonotypes from 6 or 7 donors made up about 1.0-7.5% of CD8+ T cells. These same clonotypes (in several donors) also led the CD3+CD56-NKG2C+ fraction.

TCRdb reprocessed the 5' RACE reads, keeping one entry per CDR3 protein, no DNA. The sample yields 300,000 to 450,000 distinct CDR3 sequences, of which the top ten take up around 5.3%. On this clonotype itself: The antigen is unknown.

The sequenced sample consisted of blood T cells: a sorted CD56 or NKG2C T cell subset, CD4+ or CD8+ T cells, or bulk PBMC T cells (not recorded which). This clonotype was sampled from a man between 18 and 69 years old in good health.

The CDR3 loop is CASSDRADYNEQFF. The V and J genes are TRBV2 and TRBJ2-1. The CDR3 spans 14 residues. Germline V gene sequence: CDR1 SNHLY, CDR2 FYNNEI. The full variable domain, rest sourced from reference TRBV2 and TRBJ2-1, is EPEVTQTPSHQVTQMGQEVILRCVPISNHLYFYWYRQILGQKVEFLVSFYNNEISEKSEIFDDQFSVERPDGSNFTLKIRSTKLEDSAMYFCASSDRADYNEQFFGPGTRLTVL.